Presented here are 26 T cell receptor beta chains from one specimen sequenced in a study of T cell responses to AZD1222 COVID-19 vaccine. Some clones are missing from TCRdb's copy, which holds only in-frame ones; the method was immunoSEQ multiplex PCR. The table includes 96,000 or so clones, 80% to 90% detected once. The sample was peripheral blood, taken on day 0 of AZD1222 vaccination. Receptors were obtained from an adult in good health.

This clone was seen just once. V and J are TRBV27 and TRBJ1-3, with D uncertain. Germline V gives CDR1 MNHEY, CDR2 SMNVEV (reference sequence). The length of the CDR3 is 14 residues. V lost 8 bases, J lost 0 bases, and 11 bases lay in between. The CDR3 DNA is TGTGCCAGCGGACGGATCTCCTCTGGAAACACCATATATTTT. This gives the protein CASGRISSGNTIYF.

The chain has TRBV2 and TRBJ1-6; TRBD1 matches at 7 bases. Germline V gene lookup returns CDR1 SNHLY and CDR2 FYNNEI. Trimming took 4 bases from V and 6 from J; bases not matched to a gene: 6. The CDR3 length is 15 residues. The CDR3 here is CASSGPRDSNSPLHF. CDR3 nucleotides: TGTGCCAGCAGTGGGCCCCGGGACAGTAATTCACCCCTCCACTTT.

The rearrangement joins TRBV3-1 (or the pseudogene TRBV3-2) to TRBJ1-1, with a possible D match to TRBD1 (5 bases). The ends were cut back, 4 bases at V and 6 bases at J, with 21 bases in the middle. Looked up from germline, CDR1 is LGHDT and CDR2 is YNNKEL (reference sequence). CDR3 length equals 16 residues. This CDR3 reads CASSRTRGGRFAEAFF. The CDR3 DNA follows: TGTGCCAGCAGCCGGACGCGGGGGGGAAGGTTCGCTGAAGCTTTCTTT.

The V and J genes are TRBV7-8 and TRBJ1-2; 9 nucleotides line up with TRBD1. V was clipped by 4 bases and J by 3 bases; unmatched bases: 15. The CDR3 loop spans 18 amino acids. The V gene's germline CDR1 is SGHVS and CDR2 FQNEAQ. The DNA of the CDR3 is TGTGCCAGCAGCTGGAGCCCCTCGACAGGGGGGGACGACTATGGCTACACCTTC. This gives the protein CASSWSPSTGGDDYGYTF.

The V call is TRBV10-3, the J call TRBJ2-7; D is undetermined. This CDR3 has 13 amino acids. The V gene's germline CDR1 is ENHRY and CDR2 SYGVKD. The V gene lost 3 bases and the J gene lost 5 bases, with 11 bases spanning the gap. The CDR3, as DNA: TGTGCCATCAGTGATAGGGTGGACCACGAGCAGTACTTC. Its protein is CAISDRVDHEQYF.

Written as DNA, the CDR3 is TGTGCCAGCAGCCAAGCCCCCGGGCAGGGGAATTCACCCCTCCACTTT. It encodes CASSQAPGQGNSPLHF. This chain uses TRBV3-1 (or the pseudogene TRBV3-2) with TRBJ1-6, with D tentatively TRBD1 (6 bases). CDR3 length: 16 residues. Trimming pared 1 base from V and 7 bases from J, leaving 14 bases between. Germline CDR1 LGHDT, CDR2 YNNKEL (reference sequence).

This clone occurred once. The J gene is TRBJ1-2, the V gene TRBV25-1; the D is unclear. CDR3 length equals 13 residues. V lost 5 bases, J lost 2 bases, and 9 bases lay in between. The germline CDR1 and CDR2 sequences are MGHDK and SYGVNS. Here the CDR3 DNA reads TGTGCCAGCAGTCCGACATCAAACTATGGCTACACCTTC. This translates into CASSPTSNYGYTF.

The chain has TRBV12-3 or TRBV12-4 and TRBJ1-1, with no clear D. The CDR3 totals 12 residues. V was shortened by 1 base and J by 11 bases, with 11 bases between the two germline ends. The CDR3 DNA follows: TGTGCCAGCAGTTTAGGTTCCAGGTTGGCTTTCTTT. Translation gives CASSLGSRLAFF.

Remarks on this clone: Other DNA sequences in this specimen translate into the identical CDR3. The chain couples TRBV9 to TRBJ1-5; D not resolved. Trimming shortened V by 0 bases and J by 2 bases, and 6 bases separated the two germline ends. This CDR3 is built from 14 residues. Germline CDR1 reads SGDLS; CDR2 reads YYNGEE. CDR3 amino acids: CASSVGGGNQPQHF. The CDR3 coding sequence is TGTGCCAGCAGCGTAGGTGGTGGCAATCAGCCCCAGCATTTT.

This clone has only a few counts. The chain links TRBV2 to TRBJ2-7; a weak D match, TRBD2 (5 bases). This CDR3 spans 12 amino acids. The ends were cut back, 6 bases at V and 3 bases at J, with 9 bases in the middle. The germline V gene has CDR1 SNHLY and CDR2 FYNNEI. CDR3 sequence (DNA): TGTGCCAGCAGCCCCGGAGGCTACGAGCAGTACTTC. It specifies CASSPGGYEQYF.

The rearrangement links TRBV18 to TRBJ2-7, with D possibly TRBD1 on 5 matching bases. Germline values: CDR1 KGHSH, CDR2 LQKENI. V was clipped by 6 bases and J by 3 bases, with 9 bases between them. The CDR3 sequence is 12 residues long. This CDR3 is CASSSTDYEQYF. The CDR3 nucleotides read TGTGCCAGCTCGTCGACAGACTACGAGCAGTACTTC.

V usage is TRBV21-1 and J usage is TRBJ1-1; the D call in the table, TRBD1, was not verified against the DNA. TRBV21-1 counts as a pseudogene. This CDR3 region has 16 residues. The CDR3 loop reads CASSKVGQGRNTEAFF. CDR3 DNA: TGTGCCAGCAGCAAAGTAGGTCAGGGTCGGAACACTGAAGCTTTCTTT.

This clone came up a few times. This chain uses TRBV20-1 with TRBJ1-5, with 8 bases aligning to TRBD1. This CDR3 is 15 amino acids long. In germline, CDR1 is DFQATT, CDR2 SNEGSKA (reference sequence). The ends lost 3 bases at V and 4 bases at J; junction bases unmatched: 8. The DNA of the CDR3 is TGCAGTGCTAGTCGACATACAGGGGGAAATCAGCCCCAGCATTTT. Encoded protein: CSASRHTGGNQPQHF.

This clone was detected only a few times. The V call is TRBV5-8, the J call TRBJ1-5, with 9 bases that match TRBD1. Germline V gene data show CDR1 as SGHTS and CDR2 as YDEGEE. J lost 5 bases, V lost 2 bases, and 5 bases had no gene match. The CDR3 sequence is 15 residues long. CDR3 sequence reads: CASSFYRGPDQPQHF. The CDR3 DNA is TGTGCCAGCAGCTTTTACAGGGGGCCGGATCAGCCCCAGCATTTT. The full variable domain, its missing parts supplied by reference TRBV5-8 and TRBJ1-5, is EAGVTQSPTHLIKTRGQQATLRCSPISGHTSVYWYQQALGLGLQFLLWYDEGEERNRGNFPPRFSGRQFPNYSSELNVNALELEDSALYLCASSFYRGPDQPQHFGDGTRLSIL.

V and J are TRBV28 and TRBJ1-1; D is unclear. Germline assignment: CDR1 MDHEN and CDR2 SYDVKM. The CDR3 sequence is 14 residues long. Between the trimmed V and J ends, which lost 4 bases and 4 bases, there was a span of 13 bases. CDR3 sequence: CASSSAWRATEAFF. The CDR3 bases are TGTGCCAGCAGTTCGGCCTGGCGGGCCACTGAAGCTTTCTTT. Filled out from reference TRBV28 and TRBJ1-1, the complete variable domain reads DVKVTQSSRYLVKRTGEKVFLECVQDMDHENMFWYRQDPGLGLRLIYFSYDVKMKEKGDIPEGYSVSREKKERFSLILESASTNQTSMYLCASSSAWRATEAFFGQGTRLTVV.

This clone was detected a few times. The chain combines TRBV10-1 with TRBJ1-2; 8 bases align to TRBD1. The CDR3 is 16 amino acids. After removal of 5 bases from V and 1 base from J, the junction contained 9 bases not matched to a gene. CDR1 is WNHNN and CDR2 is SYGVQD in the germline V gene (reference sequence). The CDR3 loop is CASSNRQGPINYGYTF. CDR3 coding DNA: TGCGCCAGCAGTAATAGACAGGGGCCCATTAACTATGGCTACACCTTC.

CDR3 nucleotides: TGTGCCAGCAGCTTAGCAAGGGTCGGGACCTACGAGCAGTACTTC. Encoded protein: CASSLARVGTYEQYF. The chain links TRBV7-2 to TRBJ2-7; TRBD2 is a possible D gene (5 bases). The V gene's germline CDR1 is SGHTA and CDR2 FQGNSA. This CDR3 has 15 residues. V lost 0 bases to trimming and J lost 2 bases, with 11 bases between them.

The chain is built from TRBV23-1 and TRBJ1-5; D is possibly TRBD1 (6 bases). TRBV23-1 is treated as an ORF (open reading frame) with a function not yet certain. V was clipped by 3 bases and J by 9 bases, with 30 bases between them. This CDR3 is 19 amino acids long. The CDR3 spells CASSHARDLGAGLHPPQHF. The CDR3 region has the DNA TGCGCCAGCAGTCATGCCAGGGACTTGGGGGCCGGTTTGCATCCGCCCCAGCATTTT.

The chain combines TRBV5-5 with TRBJ1-2; D not certain. The CDR3 has 13 amino acids. The germline gives CDR1 SGHKS, CDR2 YYEKEE (reference sequence). The V end lost 0 bases, the J end lost 4 bases, and 7 bases lay between the germline ends. In DNA form, the CDR3 reads TGTGCCAGCAGCTTGGGTCAGATCTATGGCTACACCTTC. This sequence encodes CASSLGQIYGYTF.

This chain connects TRBV2 to TRBJ1-1; D may be TRBD1 (6 bases). Germline V lookup: CDR1 SNHLY, CDR2 FYNNEI. The CDR3 has 13 amino acids. Trimming took 6 bases from V and 0 from J, leaving 8 bases between them. CDR3 nucleotide sequence: TGTGCCAGCAGACAGGGCGTGAACACTGAAGCTTTCTTT. Translating it yields CASRQGVNTEAFF.

The chain links TRBV10-1 to TRBJ1-1; TRBD1 might be the D (5 bases). The V gene's germline CDR1 is WNHNN and CDR2 SYGVQD (reference sequence). CDR3 size: 13 residues. The V gene lost 6 bases and the J gene lost 4 bases, with 12 bases spanning the gap. CDR3 coding DNA: TGCGCCAGCAGCCCAGGGATGGTCACTGAAGCTTTCTTT. Protein: CASSPGMVTEAFF.

The V call is TRBV27, the J call TRBJ1-2; 8 bases agree with TRBD1. Germline CDR1 is MNHEY and CDR2 is SMNVEV (reference sequence). V gave up 6 bases and J gave up 7 bases; unmatched junction bases: 13. CDR3 length: 15 residues. The CDR3, as DNA: TGTGCCAGCAGCCCTGTCCCGGGACAGGCTACTGGCTACACCTTC. This encodes CASSPVPGQATGYTF.

The sample holds a few counts of this clone. This chain uses TRBV7-8 with TRBJ2-3; 10 nucleotides line up with TRBD1. This CDR3 region has 17 residues. The V segment lost 3 bases and the J segment 2 bases; nucleotides outside the gene matches: 8. CDR1 is SGHVS, CDR2 FQNEAQ, per germline. Here the CDR3 reads CASSFGRDRGYTDTQYF. In nucleotides, the CDR3 is TGTGCCAGCAGCTTCGGCCGGGACAGGGGATACACAGATACGCAGTATTTT. Combining the CDR3 with reference TRBV7-8 and TRBJ2-3 gives the whole variable domain GAGVSQSPRYKVAKRGQDVALRCDPISGHVSLFWYQQALGQGPEFLTYFQNEAQLDKSGLPSDRFFAERPEGSVSTLKIQRTQQEDSAVYLCASSFGRDRGYTDTQYFGPGTRLTVL.

V and J are TRBV6-6 and TRBJ1-2, with TRBD1 identical over 9 bases. This CDR3 is 15 amino acids long. Germline-derived CDR1 and CDR2 are MNHNY and SVGAGI (reference sequence). The J segment lost 3 bases and the V segment lost 5 bases, leaving 7 bases of the junction unmatched. This CDR3 is CASSQPGQGYYGYTF. DNA for the CDR3: TGTGCCAGCAGTCAACCGGGACAGGGTTACTATGGCTACACCTTC.

This clone was recorded once. The CDR3 sequence is CSAAGEGSYNEQFF. The DNA of the CDR3 is TGCAGCGCTGCAGGTGAGGGCTCCTACAATGAGCAGTTCTTC. This chain joins TRBV29-1 and TRBJ2-1; possible D gene TRBD2, 5 bases. Germline V CDR1 and CDR2: SQVTM, ANQGSEA. The CDR3 sequence is 14 residues long. Trimming took off 7 bases at V and 0 bases at J, with 13 bases between the two ends.

Points on this clone: At the DNA level, this CDR3 is encoded by other sequences in the same sample as well. The rearrangement links TRBV10-3 to TRBJ2-5; D unclear. Trimming took off 2 bases at V and 3 bases at J, with 4 bases between the two ends. This CDR3 has 12 residues. CDR1 and CDR2 (germline): ENHRY, SYGVKD. The CDR3: CAISEDEETQYF. The CDR3 DNA reads TGTGCCATCAGTGAGGATGAAGAGACCCAGTACTTC.